The T cell receptor beta chain described here comes from a study of cytomegalovirus exposure and HLA in healthy donors. Researchers ran the PCR with 60 Vbeta and 13 Jbeta primers. Clones were read by immunoSEQ multiplex PCR, and TCRdb kept only the in-frame ones, dropping some. This table has around 130,000 clones, 70% to 80% appearing once. V gave up 5 bases and J gave up 7 bases, with 15 bases separating them. In germline, CDR1 is SGHNT, CDR2 YENEEA. The CDR3 extends over 14 amino acids. The chain is built from TRBV11-3 and TRBJ2-1, with D tentatively TRBD2 (6 bases). Sequenced sample: PBMCs. This TCR derives from a woman in her sixties in good health and CMV-seropositive. The CDR3 loop reads CASSPRGTENEQFF. Here the CDR3 DNA reads TGTGCCAGCAGCCCCCGGGGGACCGAAAATGAGCAGTTCTTC.